This T cell receptor (beta chain) was recovered during a study of T-cell memory formation after mild COVID-19. Using constant-segment primers, 5'RACE produced TCR alpha and TCR beta cDNA libraries carrying sample barcodes and UMIs. TCRdb called the 5' RACE reads again in MiXCR, with one record for every CDR3 protein. Among approximately 340,000 distinct CDR3 sequences, around 15% were seen once, and the ten largest hold 20% to 25%. This clonotype has a handful of counts. Antigen: not known. V was clipped by 6 bases and J by 11 bases, with 17 bases between them. This CDR3 has 13 residues. Germline CDR1 and CDR2: MDHEN and SYDVKM. Study results and limitations: Clones shrinking between day 15 and 85 showed a balanced CD4/CD8 split, and those that grew later tilted toward CD4+. Pre-infection memory showed some responding clones, and this suggested that cross-reactive memory joined.

Material for sequencing was PBMCs or a T cell subset sorted from them (not recorded which). The V and J genes are TRBV28 and TRBJ2-1; no firm D call. This TCR came from a man between 18 and 35 years old who had mild COVID-19 (a few samples of this study predate the infection). Cell type and time point are not known. CDR3 protein: CASSRPPTGQQFF. The CDR3 DNA sequence: TGTGCCAGCAGCCGCCCCCCTACCGGACAGCAGTTCTTC.